Included here is one TCR beta chain sequence, with context. Antigen unknown. With survey level as its setting, the immunoSEQ assay was v3.0. Measured with immunoSEQ multiplex PCR; TCRdb has only the in-frame clones, and not every one. Here the sample spans around 19,000 clones, over 80% being singletons. Germline values: CDR1 LNHNV, CDR2 YYDKDF (reference sequence). The CDR3 has 17 residues. V was pared by 0 bases and J by 5 bases, with 19 bases between. Every one of the donors gave at least one pre-ART PBMC sample and at least two post-ART PBMC samples. These data are taken from a study of long-term antiretroviral therapy in people with HIV. Overall study context: The study's earliest collections predate the 2015 immediate-ART recommendation by about a decade.

Study-level findings and limits: HIV repertoires had narrower CDR3 length ranges than controls. Viral resistance, ART adherence and therapy changes all lacked available data.

The specimen was unsorted PBMCs, collected 1.2 years after starting antiretroviral therapy. J is TRBJ1-2 and V is TRBV15, with D uncertain. The receptor was isolated from a woman in her forties with HIV. CDR3 bases: TGTGCCACCAGCAGAGATAATTATCCCGCCCTCGGGTATGGCTACACCTTC. Translating gives CATSRDNYPALGYGYTF.